Sequencing of this T cell receptor (beta chain) was carried out in a study of blood T cell repertoires in COVID-19. Study context: PBMCs, B-cell-depleted T cells, or T cells were the source of the cDNA or gDNA that made up the material.

Germline V gene lookup returns CDR1 LNHDA and CDR2 SQIVND (reference sequence). V trimming: 1 base; J trimming: 4 bases; junction bases outside the gene matches: 8. This CDR3 has 17 amino acids. Clones were read by immunoSEQ multiplex PCR, and TCRdb kept only the in-frame ones, dropping some. The table shows some 80,000 clones, with around 90% occurring only once. V is TRBV19 and J is TRBJ1-2, with 11 bases aligning to TRBD1. Sequenced input: peripheral blood. The receptor's source is a human donor in a cohort sampled during active COVID-19. The CDR3 here is CASSIVRTGGFGYGYTF. The CDR3 DNA follows: TGTGCCAGTAGTATAGTTAGGACAGGGGGCTTCGGCTATGGCTACACCTTC.